This T cell receptor (beta chain) was obtained from a study of blood T cell repertoires in COVID-19. About the study: Sources were T cells, B-cell-depleted T cells, or PBMCs; the material itself was cDNA or gDNA.

As originally analysed: Using reference gene primer amplification, nucleated cell counts were estimated. Profiled with immunoSEQ multiplex PCR; TCRdb holds only in-frame clones, not every one. V and J calls and clone size are those listed in that table; D and trimming were worked out from the DNA. The sample holds approximately 180,000 clones, roughly 91% seen once. CDR1 SGDLS and CDR2 YYNGEE come from the germline V gene. The CDR3 runs 14 residues. V lost 4 bases and J 0 bases, leaving 8 bases between the germline ends. The receptor was isolated from a human donor in a cohort sampled during active COVID-19. V is TRBV9 and J is TRBJ2-1, with D uncertain. The sample comprised peripheral blood. DNA of the CDR3: TGTGCCAGCAGCAACGGAGTCTCCTACAATGAGCAGTTCTTC. Amino acids: CASSNGVSYNEQFF.